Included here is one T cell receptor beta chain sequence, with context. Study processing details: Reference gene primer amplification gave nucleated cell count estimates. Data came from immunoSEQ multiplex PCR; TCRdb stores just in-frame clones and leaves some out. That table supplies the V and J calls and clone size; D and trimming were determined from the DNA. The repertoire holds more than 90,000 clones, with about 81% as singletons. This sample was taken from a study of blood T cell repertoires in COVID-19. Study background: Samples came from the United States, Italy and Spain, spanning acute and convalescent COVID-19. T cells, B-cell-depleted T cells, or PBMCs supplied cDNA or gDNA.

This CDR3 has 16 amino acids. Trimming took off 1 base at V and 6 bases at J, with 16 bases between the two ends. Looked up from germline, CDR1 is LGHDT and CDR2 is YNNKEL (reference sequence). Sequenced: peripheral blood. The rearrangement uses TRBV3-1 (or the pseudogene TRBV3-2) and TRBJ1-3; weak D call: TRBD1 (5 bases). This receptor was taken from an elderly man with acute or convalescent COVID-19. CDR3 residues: CASSQVRGVDQNTIYF. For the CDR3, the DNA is TGTGCCAGCAGCCAAGTACGGGGGGTCGATCAAAACACCATATATTTT.